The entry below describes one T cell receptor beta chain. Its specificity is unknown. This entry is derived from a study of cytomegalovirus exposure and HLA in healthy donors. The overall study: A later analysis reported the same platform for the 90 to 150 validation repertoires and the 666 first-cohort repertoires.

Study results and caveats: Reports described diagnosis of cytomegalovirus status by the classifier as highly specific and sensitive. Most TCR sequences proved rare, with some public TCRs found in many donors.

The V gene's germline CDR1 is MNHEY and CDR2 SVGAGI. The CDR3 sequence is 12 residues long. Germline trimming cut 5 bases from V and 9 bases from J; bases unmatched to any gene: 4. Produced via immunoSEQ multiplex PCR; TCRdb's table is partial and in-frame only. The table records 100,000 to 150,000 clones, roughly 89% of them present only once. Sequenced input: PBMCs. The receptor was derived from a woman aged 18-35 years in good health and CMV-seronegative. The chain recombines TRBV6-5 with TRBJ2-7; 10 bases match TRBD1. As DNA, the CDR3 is TGTGCCAGCAGTCTAGGACAGGGGGTGCAGTACTTC. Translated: CASSLGQGVQYF.